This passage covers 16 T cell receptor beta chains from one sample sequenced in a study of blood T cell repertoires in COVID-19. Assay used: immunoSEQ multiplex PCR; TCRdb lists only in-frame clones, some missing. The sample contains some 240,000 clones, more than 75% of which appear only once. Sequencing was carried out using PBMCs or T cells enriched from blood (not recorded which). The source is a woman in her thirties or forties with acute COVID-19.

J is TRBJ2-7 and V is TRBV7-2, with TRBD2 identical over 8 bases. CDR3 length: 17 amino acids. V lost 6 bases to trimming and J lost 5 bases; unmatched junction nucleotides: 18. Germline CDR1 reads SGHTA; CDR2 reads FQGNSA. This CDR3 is CASRQTSGSGSIDEQYF. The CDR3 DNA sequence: TGTGCCAGCAGACAAACTAGCGGAAGTGGGAGTATCGACGAGCAGTACTTC.

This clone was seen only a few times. The CDR3 DNA follows: TGTGCCTGGAGAAGTGGTAGGGCGGGTTCACCCCTCCACTTT. It codes for CAWRSGRAGSPLHF. The chain joins TRBV30 to TRBJ1-6; D unclear. The CDR3 contains 14 residues. Between the trimmed V and J ends, which lost 3 bases and 9 bases, there was a span of 15 bases. The germline gives CDR1 GTSNPN, CDR2 SVGIG (reference sequence).

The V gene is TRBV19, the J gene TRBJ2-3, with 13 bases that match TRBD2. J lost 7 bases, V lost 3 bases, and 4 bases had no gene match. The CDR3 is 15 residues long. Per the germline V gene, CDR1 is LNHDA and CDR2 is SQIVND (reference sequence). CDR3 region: CASSMGTSGIYTQYF. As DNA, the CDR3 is TGTGCCAGTAGTATGGGGACTAGCGGGATCTATACGCAGTATTTT.

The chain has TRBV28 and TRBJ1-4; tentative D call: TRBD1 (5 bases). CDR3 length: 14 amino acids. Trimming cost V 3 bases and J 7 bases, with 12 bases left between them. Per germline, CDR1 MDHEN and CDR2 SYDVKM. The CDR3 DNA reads TGTGCCAGCAGTTTCTACCAGGGAAGTGAAAAACTGTTTTTT. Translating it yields CASSFYQGSEKLFF.

In DNA, the CDR3 is TGTGCCAGCAGCCAAGCTAAGGGGGTTGATAATTCACCCCTCCACTTT. Translation gives CASSQAKGVDNSPLHF. The chain carries TRBV3-1 (or the pseudogene TRBV3-2) and TRBJ1-6; maybe TRBD1 (6 bases). This CDR3 contains 16 residues. Germline assignment: CDR1 LGHDT and CDR2 YNNKEL (reference sequence). Deletions cut 1 base from V and 5 bases from J, with 12 bases between.

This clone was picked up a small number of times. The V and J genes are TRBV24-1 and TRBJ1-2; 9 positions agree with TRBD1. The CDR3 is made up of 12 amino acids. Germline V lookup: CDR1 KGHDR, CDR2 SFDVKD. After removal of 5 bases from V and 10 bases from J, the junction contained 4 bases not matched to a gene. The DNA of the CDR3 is TGTGCCACCAGTGGGGGACAGGGAATCTACACCTTC. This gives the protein CATSGGQGIYTF.

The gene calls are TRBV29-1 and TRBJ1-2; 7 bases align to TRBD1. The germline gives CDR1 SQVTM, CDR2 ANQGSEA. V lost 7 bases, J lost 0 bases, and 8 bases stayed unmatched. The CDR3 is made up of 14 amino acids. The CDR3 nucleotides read TGCAGCGCCAGTGGAGGGGGCCCTAACTATGGCTACACCTTC. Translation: CSASGGGPNYGYTF.

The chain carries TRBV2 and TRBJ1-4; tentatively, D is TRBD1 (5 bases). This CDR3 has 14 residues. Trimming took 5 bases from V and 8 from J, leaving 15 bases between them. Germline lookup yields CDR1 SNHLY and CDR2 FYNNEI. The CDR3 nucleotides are TGTGCCAGCAGTACCCACGGGGGATACGAAAAACTGTTTTTT. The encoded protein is CASSTHGGYEKLFF.

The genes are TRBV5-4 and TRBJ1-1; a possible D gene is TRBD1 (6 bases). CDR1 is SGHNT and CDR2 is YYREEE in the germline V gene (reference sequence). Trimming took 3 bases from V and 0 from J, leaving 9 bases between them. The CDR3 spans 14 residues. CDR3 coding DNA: TGTGCCAGCAGCTGGGGGGGCCTGAACACTGAAGCTTTCTTT. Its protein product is CASSWGGLNTEAFF. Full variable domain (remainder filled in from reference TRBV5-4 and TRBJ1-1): ETGVTQSPTHLIKTRGQQVTLRCSSQSGHNTVSWYQQALGQGPQFIFQYYREEENGRGNFPPRFSGLQFPNYSSELNVNALELDDSALYLCASSWGGLNTEAFFGQGTRLTVV.

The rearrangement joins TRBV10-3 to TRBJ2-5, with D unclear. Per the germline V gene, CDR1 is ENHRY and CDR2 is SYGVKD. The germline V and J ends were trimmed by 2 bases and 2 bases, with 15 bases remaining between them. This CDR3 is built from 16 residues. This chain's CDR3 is CAISEQISRRQETQYF. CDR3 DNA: TGTGCCATCAGTGAGCAAATTAGTCGGCGGCAAGAGACCCAGTACTTC.

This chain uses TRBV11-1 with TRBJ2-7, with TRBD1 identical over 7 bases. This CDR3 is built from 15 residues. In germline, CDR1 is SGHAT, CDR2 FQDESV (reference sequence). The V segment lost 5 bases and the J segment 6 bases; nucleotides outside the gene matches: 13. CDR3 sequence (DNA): TGTGCCAGCAGCCATCCGGGACAGAGAAGGGGCGAGCAGTACTTC. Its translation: CASSHPGQRRGEQYF.

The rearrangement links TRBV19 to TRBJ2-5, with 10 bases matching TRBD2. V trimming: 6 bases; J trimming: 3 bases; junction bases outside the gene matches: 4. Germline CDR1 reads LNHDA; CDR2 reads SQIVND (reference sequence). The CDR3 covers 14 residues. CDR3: CASSPAGGEETQYF. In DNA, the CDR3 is TGTGCCAGTAGCCCAGCGGGAGGGGAAGAGACCCAGTACTTC.

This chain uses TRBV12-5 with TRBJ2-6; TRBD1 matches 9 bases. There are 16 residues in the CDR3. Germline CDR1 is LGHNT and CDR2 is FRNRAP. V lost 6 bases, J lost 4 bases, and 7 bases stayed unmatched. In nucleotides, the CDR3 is TGTGCTAGTGGCGCCGGGACAGGGACCGGGGCCAACGTCCTGACTTTC. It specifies CASGAGTGTGANVLTF.

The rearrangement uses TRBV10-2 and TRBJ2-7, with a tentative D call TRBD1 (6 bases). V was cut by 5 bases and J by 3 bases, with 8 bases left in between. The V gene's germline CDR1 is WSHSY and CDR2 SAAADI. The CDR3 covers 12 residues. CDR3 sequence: CASSMDSYEQYF. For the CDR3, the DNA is TGCGCCAGCAGTATGGACAGCTACGAGCAGTACTTC.

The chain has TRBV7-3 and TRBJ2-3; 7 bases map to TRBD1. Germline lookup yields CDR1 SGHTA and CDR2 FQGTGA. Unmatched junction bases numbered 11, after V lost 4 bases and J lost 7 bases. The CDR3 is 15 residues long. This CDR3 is CASSSSGDRDNTQYF. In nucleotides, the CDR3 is TGTGCCAGCAGCTCTTCCGGAGACAGGGACAATACGCAGTATTTT.

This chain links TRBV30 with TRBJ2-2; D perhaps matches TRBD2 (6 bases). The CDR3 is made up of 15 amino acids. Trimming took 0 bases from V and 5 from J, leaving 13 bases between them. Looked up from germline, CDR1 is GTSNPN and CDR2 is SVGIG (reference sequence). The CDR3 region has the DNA TGTGCCTGGAGTGTCAGTTGGGGGGAAACCGGGGAGCTGTTTTTT. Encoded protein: CAWSVSWGETGELFF. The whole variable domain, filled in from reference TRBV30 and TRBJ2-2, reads SQTIHQWPATLVQPVGSPLSLECTVEGTSNPNLYWYRQAAGRGLQLLFYSVGIGQISSEVPQNLSASRPQDRQFILSSKKLLLSDSGFYLCAWSVSWGETGELFFGEGSRLTVL.